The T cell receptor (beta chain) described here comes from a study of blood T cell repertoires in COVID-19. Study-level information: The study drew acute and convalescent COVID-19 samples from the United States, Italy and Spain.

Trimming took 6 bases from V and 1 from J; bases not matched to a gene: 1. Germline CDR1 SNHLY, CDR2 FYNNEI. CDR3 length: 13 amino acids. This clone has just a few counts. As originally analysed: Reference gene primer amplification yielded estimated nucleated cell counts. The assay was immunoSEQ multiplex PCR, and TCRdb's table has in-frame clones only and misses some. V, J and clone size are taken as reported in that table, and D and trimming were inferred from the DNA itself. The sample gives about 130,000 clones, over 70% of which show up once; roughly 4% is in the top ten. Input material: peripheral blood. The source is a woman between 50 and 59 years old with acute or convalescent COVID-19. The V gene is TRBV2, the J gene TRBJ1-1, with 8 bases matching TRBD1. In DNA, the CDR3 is TGTGCCAGCAGGGGACAGGCGAACACTGAAGCTTTCTTT. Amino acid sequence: CASRGQANTEAFF.